By its share, the clone carrying this T cell receptor beta chain is medium-sized. TCRdb reprocessed the PCR reads with MiXCR, giving one entry per CDR3 protein. The profile covers approximately 20,000 distinct CDR3 sequences, with 36% appearing a single time and about 12% taken by the ten largest. The data derive from a study of tumor-infiltrating lymphocytes in oesophageal squamous cell carcinoma. CDR1 is SGHAT and CDR2 is FQNNGV in the germline V gene. The CDR3 sequence is 14 residues long. V lost 1 base and J lost 4; bases outside the gene matches: 2. The sequence was obtained from a male donor with esophageal squamous cell carcinoma. This chain connects TRBV11-2 to TRBJ1-2; 8 positions agree with TRBD1. Sequencing was carried out using esophageal tumor tissue. The CDR3 region has the DNA TGTGCCAGCAGCTTAGTCCAGGGGGCCTATGGCTACACCTTC. Translating gives CASSLVQGAYGYTF.